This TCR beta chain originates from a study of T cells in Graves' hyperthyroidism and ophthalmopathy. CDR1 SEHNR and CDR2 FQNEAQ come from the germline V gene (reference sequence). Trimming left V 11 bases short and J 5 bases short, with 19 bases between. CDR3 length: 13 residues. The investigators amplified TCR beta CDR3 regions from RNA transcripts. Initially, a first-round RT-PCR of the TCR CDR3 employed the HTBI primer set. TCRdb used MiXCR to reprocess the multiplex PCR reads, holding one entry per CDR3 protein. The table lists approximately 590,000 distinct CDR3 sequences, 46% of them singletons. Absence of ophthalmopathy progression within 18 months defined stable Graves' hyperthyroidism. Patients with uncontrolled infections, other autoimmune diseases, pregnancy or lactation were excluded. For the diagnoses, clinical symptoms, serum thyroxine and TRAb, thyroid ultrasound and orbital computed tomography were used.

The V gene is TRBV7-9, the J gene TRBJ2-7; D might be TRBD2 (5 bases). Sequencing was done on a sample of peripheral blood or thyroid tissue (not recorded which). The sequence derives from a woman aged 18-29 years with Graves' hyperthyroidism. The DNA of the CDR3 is TGTGCCTGGAGTGAGGGCATATTGGACGAGCAGTACTTC. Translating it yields CAWSEGILDEQYF.